The TCR beta chain described here comes from a study of T cell responses to AZD1222 COVID-19 vaccine. Study at large: Second-dose groups at about 4 or about 12 weeks were pooled.

Study-level findings and limits: Among AZD1222 vaccinees, only five to seven were seropositive at baseline. Targeting of unmutated variant regions was reportedly seen in nearly half of spike-specific TCRs.

Concerning this clone: The antigen is undetermined.

Data came from immunoSEQ multiplex PCR; TCRdb stores just in-frame clones and leaves some out. Of around 100,000 clones listed, around 94% were seen once; the top ten hold around 2%. This CDR3 has 11 residues. CDR1 and CDR2 (germline): SQVTM, ANQGSEA. Trimming removed 6 bases at V and 6 bases at J, with 8 bases between. V usage is TRBV29-1 and J usage is TRBJ2-2; no clear D gene. Sequenced here: peripheral blood, sampled on day 0 of AZD1222 vaccination. This receptor was taken from an adult in good health. The CDR3 region has the DNA TGCAGCGTGGTTCTACCCGGGGAGCTGTTTTTT. Translating it yields CSVVLPGELFF.